One and the same sample provided the 29 T cell receptor beta chains below, sequenced in a study of T cell repertoires in cytomegalovirus infection. TCRdb fed the reads into MiXCR, producing one record per CDR3 protein. The sample holds around 440,000 distinct CDR3 sequences, about 11% seen once. The sequenced sample consisted of PBMCs. These receptors originate from a human donor in good health (CMV status not recorded). Some clones in this sample may be carry-over from other donors' samples.

The V call is TRBV6-2 or TRBV6-3, the J call TRBJ2-2; TRBD1 matches at 7 bases. CDR1 and CDR2 (germline): MNHEY, SVGEGT. V lost 7 bases to trimming and J lost 6 bases; unmatched junction nucleotides: 5. The CDR3 contains 13 residues. The CDR3 DNA reads TGTGCCAGCACCCTTACAGGGGCCGGGGAGCTGTTTTTT. Protein: CASTLTGAGELFF.

In its sample, this clonotype was seen a few times. J is TRBJ2-3 and V is TRBV20-1, with 8 nucleotides matching TRBD2. The V segment lost 5 bases and the J segment 6 bases; nucleotides outside the gene matches: 1. The CDR3 has 11 amino acids. In germline, CDR1 is DFQATT, CDR2 SNEGSKA (reference sequence). The CDR3 bases are TGCAGTGCTCGGGGGGGGGATACGCAGTATTTT. It yields the protein CSARGGDTQYF.

V and J are TRBV18 and TRBJ2-7; the match to TRBD1 covers 7 bases. This CDR3 spans 14 amino acids. In germline, CDR1 is KGHSH, CDR2 LQKENI. Trimming removed 3 bases from V and 3 bases from J; junction bases left unmatched: 5. This CDR3 is CASSPNRGSYEQYF. In nucleotides, the CDR3 is TGTGCCAGCTCACCTAACAGGGGCAGCTACGAGCAGTACTTC.

This clonotype occurred many times. The CDR3 DNA sequence: TGTGCCAGCAGCTTGTGGGTAGGGGGGGGTGGGAACACTGAAGCTTTCTTT. Translated, it gives CASSLWVGGGGNTEAFF. V gene TRBV11-2 combines with J gene TRBJ1-1; perhaps TRBD1 as D (6 bases). V was shortened by 3 bases and J by 1 base, with 18 bases between the two germline ends. This CDR3 comprises 17 residues. Germline-derived CDR1 and CDR2 are SGHAT and FQNNGV.

Many counts were recorded for this clonotype. The V call is TRBV7-3, the J call TRBJ2-1; TRBD2 aligns across 8 bases. This CDR3 spans 15 amino acids. The V segment lost 5 bases and the J segment 4 bases; nucleotides outside the gene matches: 7. Germline CDR1 is SGHTA and CDR2 is FQGTGA. The CDR3 bases are TGTGCCAGCAGCCCTGGAGCGGGGGAGTACAATGAGCAGTTCTTC. This sequence encodes CASSPGAGEYNEQFF.

V is TRBV3-1 and J is TRBJ2-1; maybe TRBD1 (5 bases). This CDR3 has 15 amino acids. Germline CDR1 LGHDT, CDR2 YNNKEL (reference sequence). Trimming took off 0 bases at V and 5 bases at J, with 11 bases between the two ends. In DNA, the CDR3 is TGTGCCAGCAGCCAAGATTGGAACAGGAACAATGAGCAGTTCTTC. Encoded protein: CASSQDWNRNNEQFF.

The rearrangement joins TRBV29-1 to TRBJ1-3, with D tentatively TRBD1 (5 bases). With 1 base removed from V and 2 bases from J, the gap between germline ends came to 6 bases. The CDR3 runs 13 residues. In germline, CDR1 is SQVTM, CDR2 ANQGSEA. CDR3 region: CSVEAGAGNTIYF. CDR3 DNA: TGCAGCGTTGAAGCGGGGGCTGGAAACACCATATATTTT.

This clonotype was observed a few times. The junction and the germline gene differ at one end; a read error may be behind it. Here the CDR3 reads CASTDQGGGYGYTF. CDR3 nucleotide sequence: TGTGCCAGCACTGACCAGGGGGGCGGCTATGGCTACACCTTC. This sequence joins TRBV6-4 and TRBJ1-2; TRBD1 aligns across 7 bases. This CDR3 is built from 14 residues. CDR1 is MRHNA, CDR2 SNTAGT, per germline.

For the CDR3, the DNA is TGTGCCAGCAGCCCTGGGACGTCCGGCGCCCCGCAGTATTTT. Protein: CASSPGTSGAPQYF. This chain uses TRBV5-5 with TRBJ2-3; perhaps D is TRBD1 or TRBD2 (5 bases each). The V gene's germline CDR1 is SGHKS and CDR2 YYEKEE (reference sequence). The V end lost 4 bases, the J end lost 10 bases, and 19 bases lay between the germline ends. The CDR3 is 14 residues long.

Ten or more counts support this clonotype. In nucleotides, the CDR3 is TGTGCCAGTAGTATAACGACGGCAGATACGCAGTATTTT. Its protein is CASSITTADTQYF. V gene TRBV19 combines with J gene TRBJ2-3; D unresolved. The germline V gene encodes CDR1 LNHDA and CDR2 SQIVND (reference sequence). Trimming took 2 bases from V and 4 from J, leaving 7 bases between them. CDR3 length: 13 amino acids.

This clonotype was observed at least ten times. The rearrangement links TRBV18 to TRBJ2-5; 11 bases match TRBD1. V lost 0 bases and J lost 7; bases outside the gene matches: 4. The CDR3 runs to 15 residues. Germline V gives CDR1 KGHSH, CDR2 LQKENI. The CDR3 DNA reads TGTGCCAGCTCACCACCGTCGGGACAGGGGGGGACCCAGTACTTC. Its protein product is CASSPPSGQGGTQYF.

The chain combines TRBV29-1 with TRBJ2-4, with D unclear. V gave up 5 bases and J gave up 3 bases, with 14 bases separating them. CDR3 length equals 14 residues. Germline CDR1 is SQVTM and CDR2 is ANQGSEA. This CDR3 is CSVSGGAVKNIQYF. CDR3 DNA sequence: TGCAGCGTTTCTGGCGGCGCGGTCAAAAACATTCAGTACTTC.

This clonotype was counted at least ten times. DNA for the CDR3: TGTGCCAGCAGTTACCTAATTGGGGGGCAGGAGGGCACTGAAGCTTTCTTT. Protein sequence: CASSYLIGGQEGTEAFF. V is TRBV12-3 or TRBV12-4 and J is TRBJ1-1; perhaps TRBD1 as D (6 bases). The ends were cut back, 4 bases at V and 4 bases at J, with 22 bases in the middle. The CDR3 totals 17 residues.

This clonotype has a count of ten or more. The chain carries TRBV6-6 and TRBJ2-1; D gene unclear. From germline, CDR1 is MNHNY and CDR2 SVGAGI (reference sequence). There are 13 residues in the CDR3. Trimming removed 0 bases at V and 8 bases at J, with 8 bases between. CDR3 sequence reads: CASSYSSPDEQFF. DNA of the CDR3: TGTGCCAGCAGTTACTCGAGTCCAGATGAGCAGTTCTTC.

The V gene is TRBV20-1, the J gene TRBJ1-3; 12 bases are a match to TRBD1. The CDR3 loop spans 16 amino acids. Germline CDR1 reads DFQATT; CDR2 reads SNEGSKA (reference sequence). Trimming took 6 bases from V and 2 from J; bases not matched to a gene: 8. The chain's CDR3 is CSAENRDRGPGNTIYF. The CDR3 nucleotides are TGCAGTGCCGAAAACCGGGACAGGGGGCCTGGAAACACCATATATTTT.

Ten or more counts support this clonotype. The chain is built from TRBV5-1 and TRBJ1-2; 8 bases map to TRBD1. Germline CDR1 is SGHRS and CDR2 is YFSETQ. The CDR3 is made up of 15 amino acids. Trimming took 1 base from V and 6 from J; bases not matched to a gene: 8. The CDR3 DNA reads TGCGCCAGCAGCTTGTACGGACAGGGAAGCGATGGCTACACCTTC. Amino acid sequence: CASSLYGQGSDGYTF.

This clonotype has ten or more counts. V usage is TRBV4-2 and J usage is TRBJ1-1, with D perhaps TRBD1 (6 bases). The CDR3 sequence is 16 residues long. Trimming took off 0 bases at V and 0 bases at J, with 11 bases between the two ends. Germline values: CDR1 LGHNA, CDR2 YNFKEQ. The CDR3 loop reads CASSQEGAALNTEAFF. The CDR3 DNA sequence: TGTGCCAGCAGCCAAGAGGGGGCGGCCTTGAACACTGAAGCTTTCTTT.

V is TRBV18 and J is TRBJ2-1; TRBD1 matches at 8 bases. This CDR3 comprises 14 residues. Looked up from germline, CDR1 is KGHSH and CDR2 is LQKENI. J gave up 6 bases and V 1 base, and 2 bases lay outside the gene matches. In nucleotides, the CDR3 is TGTGCCAGCTCACCACGGACAGGGAGCAATGAGCAGTTCTTC. Translation: CASSPRTGSNEQFF.

This clonotype was counted only a few times. The rearrangement links TRBV5-6 to TRBJ1-5; no clear D. V lost 0 bases to trimming and J lost 2 bases, with 9 bases between them. CDR3 size: 15 residues. From germline, CDR1 is SGHDT and CDR2 YYEEEE. CDR3: CASSLEGMGNQPQHF. CDR3 DNA: TGTGCCAGCAGCTTGGAGGGTATGGGCAATCAGCCCCAGCATTTT.

The chain's CDR3 is CASSYLAGEEYEQFF. For the CDR3, the DNA is TGTGCCAGCAGCTATCTAGCGGGAGAAGAGTATGAGCAGTTCTTC. This rearrangement joins TRBV11-2 to TRBJ2-1; 10 bases are shared with TRBD2. The germline gives CDR1 SGHAT, CDR2 FQNNGV. Trimming took 4 bases from V and 8 from J; bases not matched to a gene: 8. The CDR3 contains 15 residues.

Ten or more counts support this clonotype. This sequence joins TRBV11-2 and TRBJ2-2, with 9 nucleotides matching TRBD1. This CDR3 region has 18 residues. CDR1 is SGHAT and CDR2 is FQNNGV in the germline V gene. J gave up 6 bases and V 5 bases, and 16 bases lay outside the gene matches. The CDR3 loop reads CASSGLRRTGVVAGELFF. The CDR3 DNA sequence: TGTGCCAGCAGCGGCCTCCGAAGGACAGGGGTTGTAGCCGGGGAGCTGTTTTTT.

Ten or more counts support this clonotype. The chain employs TRBV30 and TRBJ2-7; 7 bases map to TRBD2. The V segment lost 7 bases and the J segment 6 bases; nucleotides outside the gene matches: 9. The germline V gene has CDR1 GTSNPN and CDR2 SVGIG (reference sequence). This CDR3 has 12 residues. CDR3 nucleotide sequence: TGTGCCTTGCGGTTTGGGGGGGGCGAGCAGTACTTC. It encodes CALRFGGGEQYF. Full variable domain (missing parts from reference TRBV30 and TRBJ2-7): SQTIHQWPATLVQPVGSPLSLECTVEGTSNPNLYWYRQAAGRGLQLLFYSVGIGQISSEVPQNLSASRPQDRQFILSSKKLLLSDSGFYLCALRFGGGEQYFGPGTRLTVT.

This chain joins TRBV5-4 and TRBJ1-4; possibly TRBD1 for D (6 bases). The CDR3 is 14 amino acids. CDR1 is SGHNT and CDR2 is YYREEE in the germline V gene (reference sequence). The germline V and J ends were trimmed by 4 bases and 8 bases, with 15 bases remaining between them. CDR3 nucleotide sequence: TGTGCCAGCAGCCCGGGAACTGACAGGGAAAAACTGTTTTTT. Its translation: CASSPGTDREKLFF.

This clonotype was counted a few times. The J gene is TRBJ2-1, the V gene TRBV5-1; TRBD2 aligns across 13 bases. Germline V lookup: CDR1 SGHRS, CDR2 YFSETQ. J gave up 2 bases and V 4 bases, and 3 bases lay outside the gene matches. The CDR3 length is 16 residues. CDR3 nucleotides: TGCGCCAGCAGCCGGACTAGCGGGGGTCCCTACAATGAGCAGTTCTTC. Protein product: CASSRTSGGPYNEQFF.

This clonotype has a handful of counts. This rearrangement joins TRBV7-9 to TRBJ1-6; no reliable D call. The V end was cut by 1 base, the J end by 11 bases, with 3 bases between. Germline V gene data show CDR1 as SEHNR and CDR2 as FQNEAQ (reference sequence). This CDR3 is 11 amino acids long. The CDR3 coding sequence is TGTGCCAGCAGCTTAGGGACACCCCTCCACTTT. Its translation is CASSLGTPLHF.

This clonotype was detected many times. The genes are TRBV28 and TRBJ2-1; TRBD2 matches at 8 bases. The CDR3 loop spans 13 amino acids. The germline V gene encodes CDR1 MDHEN and CDR2 SYDVKM. Germline trimming cut 5 bases from V and 9 bases from J; bases unmatched to any gene: 6. The CDR3 reads CASSTSGRGEQFF. CDR3 nucleotide sequence: TGTGCCAGCAGTACCAGCGGGAGAGGTGAGCAGTTCTTC.

This clonotype occurred many times. This sequence joins TRBV2 and TRBJ2-7; TRBD1 might be the D (6 bases). CDR3 length: 12 residues. Deletions cut 8 bases from V and 1 base from J, with 9 bases between. The germline V gene encodes CDR1 SNHLY and CDR2 FYNNEI. Written as DNA, the CDR3 is TGTGCCAGCCTGGGGGCTTCCTACGAGCAGTACTTC. Its protein is CASLGASYEQYF.

This clonotype was counted a few times. The V call is TRBV28, the J call TRBJ2-3; 8 nucleotides align to TRBD2. There are 14 residues in the CDR3. The trim removed 7 bases at V and 3 bases at J, leaving 6 bases unmatched. From germline, CDR1 is MDHEN and CDR2 SYDVKM. As DNA, the CDR3 is TGTGCCAGCAAGAAAGCGGGAGTGACAGATACGCAGTATTTT. This translates into CASKKAGVTDTQYF.

A few counts support this clonotype. At one boundary the junction diverges from the germline segment, which might be a read error. The gene calls are TRBV12-5 and TRBJ2-7, with D possibly matching TRBD2 (6 bases). Germline CDR1 and CDR2: LGHNT and FRNRAP. The CDR3 is made up of 13 amino acids. CDR3 nucleotides: TGTGCTAGTGGTGCCTCCCTCGGGACTTCCAGCGACTTC. Residues: CASGASLGTSSDF.